The 23 T cell receptor beta chains reported below all come from one sample, sequenced in a study of blood T cell repertoires in COVID-19 (dated by TCRdb to about 2020). The library was produced with the immunoSEQ multiplex PCR assay. TCRdb retrieved this table from immuneACCESS and kept in-frame rearrangements only. Not all clones are present; in checked studies, unresolved V genes account for under half, and no reason is known for the remainder. This sample is represented by roughly 220,000 clones; around 81% of them were singletons. 4.3% of the sample comes from the top ten. Sequenced input: PBMCs or T cells enriched from blood (not recorded which). The receptors derive from a man in his thirties or forties with acute COVID-19.

The chain carries TRBV28 and TRBJ1-5, with a tentative D call TRBD1 (6 bases). The CDR3 loop spans 15 amino acids. V shed 6 bases and J shed 3 bases, with 15 bases lying between them. The germline V gene encodes CDR1 MDHEN and CDR2 SYDVKM. In DNA form, the CDR3 reads TGTGCCAGCAGCCCGACAGGTCGGCACAATCAGCCCCAGCATTTT. Translating gives CASSPTGRHNQPQHF.

This rearrangement joins TRBV5-1 to TRBJ1-2; D gene unclear. Trimming cost V 3 bases and J 4 bases, with 13 bases left between them. Germline V gene lookup returns CDR1 SGHRS and CDR2 YFSETQ. The CDR3 is 14 amino acids. CDR3 amino acids: CASSSDESGYGYTF. The CDR3 DNA is TGCGCCAGCAGCTCTGACGAGTCGGGCTATGGCTACACCTTC.

To note about this clone: This could be a read error, since a much larger clone is one nucleotide away. V gene TRBV5-5 combines with J gene TRBJ2-3, with TRBD2 matching 13 bases. Germline V gene data show CDR1 as SGHKS and CDR2 as YYEKEE (reference sequence). CDR3 length equals 16 residues. Unmatched junction bases numbered 1, after V lost 2 bases and J lost 1 base. As DNA, the CDR3 is TGTGCCAGCAGCTTTGGGACTAGCGGGGGCACAGATACGCAGTATTTT. Protein: CASSFGTSGGTDTQYF.

About this clone: The sample has other DNA sequences that encode this CDR3 too. V and J are TRBV6-1 and TRBJ1-3; D unclear. V was clipped by 3 bases and J by 1 base, with 16 bases between them. The CDR3 is 17 residues long. Germline CDR1 MNHNS, CDR2 SASEGT. This CDR3 is CASSDPLRGVSGNTIYF. CDR3 sequence (DNA): TGTGCCAGCAGTGATCCCCTGCGGGGAGTGTCTGGAAACACCATATATTTT.

This chain links TRBV6-5 with TRBJ1-2; no definite D call. V dropped 0 bases and J dropped 4 bases, with 6 bases sitting between them. This CDR3 region has 13 residues. The V gene's germline CDR1 is MNHEY and CDR2 SVGAGI. CDR3 sequence: CASSYSAGYGYTF. The CDR3 coding sequence is TGTGCCAGCAGTTACTCGGCGGGCTATGGCTACACCTTC.

This clone was seen only a few times. The chain employs TRBV30 and TRBJ1-4, with TRBD1 as a possible D gene (6 bases). V was shortened by 3 bases and J by 2 bases, with 10 bases between the two germline ends. The CDR3 contains 14 residues. The V gene's germline CDR1 is GTSNPN and CDR2 SVGIG (reference sequence). The CDR3 protein is CAWRGQGTNEKLFF. CDR3 nucleotide sequence: TGTGCCTGGAGGGGGCAGGGGACTAATGAAAAACTGTTTTTT. Drawing the rest from reference TRBV30 and TRBJ1-4, the complete variable domain is SQTIHQWPATLVQPVGSPLSLECTVEGTSNPNLYWYRQAAGRGLQLLFYSVGIGQISSEVPQNLSASRPQDRQFILSSKKLLLSDSGFYLCAWRGQGTNEKLFFGSGTQLSVL.

The rearrangement uses TRBV9 and TRBJ2-2; maybe TRBD1 (5 bases). This CDR3 is built from 15 residues. Germline V gene lookup returns CDR1 SGDLS and CDR2 YYNGEE. Trimming shortened V by 0 bases and J by 2 bases, and 8 bases separated the two germline ends. DNA of the CDR3: TGTGCCAGCAGCGTAGATCAGGGAAACACCGGGGAGCTGTTTTTT. It translates to CASSVDQGNTGELFF. Using reference TRBV9 and TRBJ2-2 for the parts outside the CDR3, the full variable domain is DSGVTQTPKHLITATGQRVTLRCSPRSGDLSVYWYQQSLDQGLQFLIQYYNGEERAKGNILERFSAQQFPDLHSELNLSSLELGDSALYFCASSVDQGNTGELFFGEGSRLTVL.

This clone was counted only a few times. The chain joins TRBV27 to TRBJ1-2, with 7 positions matching TRBD1. CDR3 length: 17 residues. The V gene end was trimmed by 3 bases and the J gene end by 0 bases; junction bases not matched to a gene: 10. Germline CDR1 is MNHEY and CDR2 is SMNVEV (reference sequence). The CDR3 reads CASSFPGTANSNYGYTF. CDR3 DNA: TGTGCCAGCAGTTTCCCCGGGACAGCTAATTCTAACTATGGCTACACCTTC.

The V and J genes are TRBV6-5 and TRBJ1-1; 7 bases align to TRBD1. This CDR3 is built from 14 residues. Losses at the gene ends were 6 bases for V and 5 bases for J; bases not matched to a gene: 9. The germline gives CDR1 MNHEY, CDR2 SVGAGI. The CDR3 DNA reads TGTGCCAGCAGGAGCTTGGGACAGTGGACTGAAGCTTTCTTT. Translating it yields CASRSLGQWTEAFF.

This clone has just one count. J is TRBJ2-3 and V is TRBV5-1; TRBD1 might be the D (5 bases). The germline V gene encodes CDR1 SGHRS and CDR2 YFSETQ. The V and J ends lost 3 bases and 3 bases respectively, with 8 bases between them. The CDR3 loop spans 13 amino acids. For the CDR3, the DNA is TGCGCCAGCAGCTCGACAGTAACAGATACGCAGTATTTT. Protein product: CASSSTVTDTQYF.

This chain uses TRBV9 with TRBJ1-2, with 8 bases lining up with TRBD1. CDR3 length equals 13 residues. The germline gives CDR1 SGDLS, CDR2 YYNGEE. Trimming took 4 bases from V and 7 from J; bases not matched to a gene: 6. The CDR3: CASSLDRESGYTF. In nucleotides, the CDR3 is TGTGCCAGCAGCTTGGACAGGGAAAGTGGCTACACCTTC.

This clone was recorded only once. CDR3 loop: CASSEYTGKNEQYF. CDR3 nucleotides: TGTGCCAGCAGTGAATATACAGGAAAGAACGAGCAGTACTTC. The chain uses TRBV25-1 and TRBJ2-7; tentative D call: TRBD1 (5 bases). The CDR3 spans 14 residues. Germline V gene lookup returns CDR1 MGHDK and CDR2 SYGVNS. The V end lost 0 bases, the J end lost 5 bases, and 11 bases lay between the germline ends.

This chain joins TRBV7-9 and TRBJ1-3; unclear D gene. Trimming removed 1 base at V and 0 bases at J, with 4 bases between. The CDR3 is 14 amino acids. Germline CDR1 is SEHNR and CDR2 is FQNEAQ (reference sequence). The CDR3 protein is CASSLDTSGNTIYF. CDR3 DNA: TGTGCCAGCAGCTTAGACACCTCTGGAAACACCATATATTTT.

The genes are TRBV9 and TRBJ1-5, with D tentatively TRBD1 (5 bases). Germline lookup yields CDR1 SGDLS and CDR2 YYNGEE. CDR3 size: 15 residues. The V and J ends lost 4 bases and 5 bases respectively, with 16 bases between them. The CDR3 DNA sequence: TGTGCCAGCAGCCAGAGAGACAGCCTTTATCAGCCCCAGCATTTT. This codes for CASSQRDSLYQPQHF.

The chain combines TRBV11-1 with TRBJ2-7; 9 bases are shared with TRBD1. The CDR3 runs 15 residues. Trimming at V came to 4 bases and at J to 6 bases, leaving 10 bases not matched to a gene. The germline CDR1 and CDR2 sequences are SGHAT and FQDESV (reference sequence). The CDR3 here is CASSSPGQGSLEQYF. The DNA for the CDR3 is TGTGCCAGCAGCTCACCGGGACAGGGATCTCTCGAGCAGTACTTC.

Comments on this clone: Other DNA variants within this sample encode the same CDR3. This chain links TRBV5-4 with TRBJ2-7; TRBD1 might be the D (5 bases). Germline CDR1 is SGHNT and CDR2 is YYREEE (reference sequence). Trimming stripped 2 bases from V and 2 bases from J, with 20 bases between. The CDR3 loop spans 17 amino acids. The CDR3 loop reads CASSLDPSGQGAYEQYF. In DNA form, the CDR3 reads TGTGCCAGCAGCTTAGACCCCTCGGGCCAGGGCGCCTACGAGCAGTACTTC.

The chain is built from TRBV5-1 and TRBJ2-1; 10 bases align to TRBD2. Germline loops: CDR1 SGHRS, CDR2 YFSETQ. J gave up 7 bases and V 0 bases, and 4 bases lay outside the gene matches. The CDR3 is made up of 15 amino acids. This CDR3 is CASSLVASGGNEQFF. As DNA, the CDR3 is TGCGCCAGCAGCTTGGTGGCTAGCGGGGGTAATGAGCAGTTCTTC. The whole variable domain, remainder taken from reference TRBV5-1 and TRBJ2-1, is KAGVTQTPRYLIKTRGQQVTLSCSPISGHRSVSWYQQTPGQGLQFLFEYFSETQRNKGNFPGRFSGRQFSNSRSEMNVSTLELGDSALYLCASSLVASGGNEQFFGPGTRLTVL.

This clone was counted between two and nine times. The gene calls are TRBV28 and TRBJ2-5, with 13 bases aligning to TRBD2. Germline CDR1 and CDR2: MDHEN and SYDVKM. With V trimmed by 3 bases and J by 3 bases, 4 bases remained unmatched. The CDR3 is 16 residues long. This CDR3 is CASSLSTSGGEETQYF. CDR3 coding DNA: TGTGCCAGCAGTTTGTCTACTAGCGGGGGGGAAGAGACCCAGTACTTC.

The rearrangement links TRBV3-1 (or the pseudogene TRBV3-2) to TRBJ2-3; 8 bases line up with TRBD2. The ends lost 2 bases at V and 5 bases at J; junction bases unmatched: 9. This CDR3 is built from 16 residues. Germline V gives CDR1 LGHDT, CDR2 YNNKEL (reference sequence). The CDR3, as DNA: TGTGCCAGCAGCCAAATGGGGCGGGGGGTGGAAGATACGCAGTATTTT. Translated, it gives CASSQMGRGVEDTQYF.

V and J are TRBV7-3 and TRBJ1-1; D uncertain. The CDR3 has 17 residues. Trimming removed 4 bases at V and 6 bases at J, with 24 bases between. Germline V gives CDR1 SGHTA, CDR2 FQGTGA. CDR3 nucleotide sequence: TGTGCCAGCAGCTCCCGGCAACAGCCCGGTATGGGCCCTGAAGCTTTCTTT. Amino acid sequence: CASSSRQQPGMGPEAFF. Full variable domain (missing parts from reference TRBV7-3 and TRBJ1-1): GAGVSQTPSNKVTEKGKYVELRCDPISGHTALYWYRQSLGQGPEFLIYFQGTGAADDSGLPNDRFFAVRPEGSVSTLKIQRTERGDSAVYLCASSSRQQPGMGPEAFFGQGTRLTVV.

V usage is TRBV12-3 or TRBV12-4 and J usage is TRBJ2-3, with TRBD2 as a possible D gene (5 bases). The V end was cut by 6 bases, the J end by 7 bases, with 11 bases between. The CDR3 has 12 amino acids. The CDR3 loop reads CASSPTGNTQYF. The CDR3 region has the DNA TGTGCCAGCAGCCCTACGGGGAATACGCAGTATTTT.

The chain uses TRBV18 and TRBJ2-1; D is possibly TRBD2 (6 bases). Germline V CDR1 and CDR2: KGHSH, LQKENI. The CDR3 length is 12 residues. V was pared by 3 bases and J by 6 bases, with 6 bases between. CDR3 residues: CASSPGGNEQFF. The CDR3 coding sequence is TGTGCCAGCTCACCGGGGGGCAATGAGCAGTTCTTC.

This clone was detected once. This sequence joins TRBV10-3 and TRBJ1-2; 10 bases align to TRBD1. The CDR3 runs to 17 residues. V shed 3 bases and J 4 bases; nucleotides not matched to a gene: 11. CDR1 is ENHRY and CDR2 is SYGVKD in the germline V gene. The CDR3 region is CAISEPPGTGEFYGYTF. The CDR3, as DNA: TGTGCCATCAGTGAACCCCCAGGGACAGGGGAATTCTATGGCTACACCTTC.